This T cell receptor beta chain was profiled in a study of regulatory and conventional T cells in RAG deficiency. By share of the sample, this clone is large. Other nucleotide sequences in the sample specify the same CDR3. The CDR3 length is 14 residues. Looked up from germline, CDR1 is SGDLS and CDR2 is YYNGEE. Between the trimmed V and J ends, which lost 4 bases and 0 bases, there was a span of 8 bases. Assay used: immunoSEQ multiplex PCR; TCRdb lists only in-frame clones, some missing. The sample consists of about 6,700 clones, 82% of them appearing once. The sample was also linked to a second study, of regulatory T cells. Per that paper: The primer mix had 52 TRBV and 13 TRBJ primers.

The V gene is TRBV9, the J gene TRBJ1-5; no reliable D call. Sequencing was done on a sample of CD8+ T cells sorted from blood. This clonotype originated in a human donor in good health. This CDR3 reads CASSTQDSNQPQHF. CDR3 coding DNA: TGTGCCAGCAGCACCCAGGATAGCAATCAGCCCCAGCATTTT.